This T cell receptor (beta chain) was retrieved from a study of blood T cell repertoires in COVID-19. On the study more broadly: The origin of the acute and convalescent COVID-19 samples was the United States, Italy and Spain. Sources were T cells, B-cell-depleted T cells, or PBMCs; the material itself was cDNA or gDNA.

In the authors' workflow: Using reference gene primer amplification, nucleated cell counts were estimated. Assay: immunoSEQ multiplex PCR; the TCRdb copy retains only in-frame clones and omits some. V and J calls and clone size are as listed in that table; D and trimming were resolved from the DNA. The data hold 150,000 to 190,000 clones, with approximately 73% observed a single time. Specimen: peripheral blood. This TCR derives from a woman older than 75 with acute or convalescent COVID-19.

The CDR3 loop is CASSLGVGGSGANVLTF. CDR3 coding DNA: TGTGCCAGCAGCTTAGGAGTCGGCGGGTCTGGGGCCAACGTCCTGACTTTC. This chain joins TRBV11-3 and TRBJ2-6; TRBD2 is a possible D gene (5 bases). The V and J ends lost 1 base and 1 base respectively, with 11 bases between them. The CDR3 runs 17 residues. Germline V gene lookup returns CDR1 SGHNT and CDR2 YENEEA.